Below, 8 T cell receptor beta chains from the same sample are listed, as sequenced in a study of cytomegalovirus exposure and HLA in healthy donors. The PCR employed 60 Vbeta primers together with 13 Jbeta primers. Some clones are missing from TCRdb's copy, which holds only in-frame ones; the method was immunoSEQ multiplex PCR. This table holds 170,000 or so clones, around 72% found once. Sequencing was performed on PBMCs. Receptor source: a woman aged 45-60 years in good health and CMV-seropositive.

The chain carries TRBV10-3 and TRBJ1-1; maybe TRBD1 (6 bases). The CDR3 has 16 amino acids. CDR1 and CDR2 from the germline V gene are ENHRY and SYGVKD. V shed 3 bases and J shed 8 bases, with 22 bases lying between them. CDR3 in amino acids: CAISEGGRGYKGEAFF. The DNA for the CDR3 is TGTGCCATCAGTGAAGGTGGAAGGGGGTACAAAGGGGAAGCTTTCTTT.

The chain is built from TRBV11-2 and TRBJ1-2; D uncertain. The V gene lost 1 base and the J gene lost 8 bases, with 8 bases spanning the gap. Per the germline V gene, CDR1 is SGHAT and CDR2 is FQNNGV. CDR3 length: 12 residues. CDR3 nucleotide sequence: TGTGCCAGCAGCTTAGGGGAGCACGGCTACACCTTC. Its translation: CASSLGEHGYTF. The whole variable domain, remainder taken from reference TRBV11-2 and TRBJ1-2, is EAGVAQSPRYKIIEKRQSVAFWCNPISGHATLYWYQQILGQGPKLLIQFQNNGVVDDSQLPKDRFSAERLKGVDSTLKIQPAKLEDSAVYLCASSLGEHGYTFGSGTRLTVV.

The gene calls are TRBV28 and TRBJ1-5; D possibly corresponds to TRBD1 (6 bases). Trimming removed 8 bases at V and 9 bases at J, with 17 bases between. The CDR3 is 13 amino acids. Germline V CDR1 and CDR2: MDHEN, SYDVKM. This chain's CDR3 is CASETGSKRPQHF. CDR3 nucleotide sequence: TGTGCCAGCGAGACAGGTTCTAAGAGGCCCCAGCATTTT.

The J gene is TRBJ1-6, the V gene TRBV13; 7 bases match TRBD1. This CDR3 has 14 amino acids. V lost 3 bases to trimming and J lost 9 bases; unmatched junction nucleotides: 5. Germline assignment: CDR1 PRHDT and CDR2 FYEKMQ (reference sequence). CDR3 loop: CASSFGTVASPLHF. CDR3 sequence (DNA): TGTGCCAGCAGCTTTGGGACAGTAGCTTCACCCCTCCACTTT.

The chain links TRBV6-5 to TRBJ1-2; maybe TRBD1 (5 bases). The CDR3 runs 13 residues. V lost 6 bases and J 7 bases, leaving 15 bases between the germline ends. Germline lookup yields CDR1 MNHEY and CDR2 SVGAGI. CDR3 DNA sequence: TGTGCCAGCAGCCCTGACAGATCCGGTGGCTACACCTTC. It encodes CASSPDRSGGYTF.

V usage is TRBV7-2 and J usage is TRBJ1-5, with TRBD1 identical over 8 bases. The CDR3 totals 16 residues. V gave up 1 base and J gave up 7 bases; unmatched junction bases: 9. Germline CDR1 is SGHTA and CDR2 is FQGNSA. CDR3 nucleotides: TGTGCCAGCAGCTTAGGCGGACAGGGAGTAGGCCAGCCCCAGCATTTT. Its translation: CASSLGGQGVGQPQHF.

The chain joins TRBV10-2 to TRBJ2-1; TRBD2 is a possible D gene (5 bases). The germline gives CDR1 WSHSY, CDR2 SAAADI. CDR3 length equals 11 residues. The V end was cut by 6 bases, the J end by 7 bases, with 7 bases between. This chain's CDR3 is CASSRGNEQFF. CDR3 in DNA: TGCGCCAGCAGCCGGGGAAATGAGCAGTTCTTC.

The chain carries TRBV9 and TRBJ2-5; a possible D gene is TRBD1 (6 bases). The closer fit of TRBJ2-7 to the DNA end suggests the J call may be wrong. This CDR3 is built from 15 residues. Per germline, CDR1 SGDLS and CDR2 YYNGEE. CDR3 coding DNA: TGTGCCAGCACTGCTACTGGCCAGGGGAACTACGAGCAGTACTTC. Residues: CASTATGQGNYEQYF.